These 28 T cell receptor beta chains were all obtained from the same sample, sequenced in a study of control samples from healthy donors and cancer patients. TCRdb's copy holds only in-frame clones and misses some; the assay was immunoSEQ multiplex PCR. Of about 120,000 clones in the sample, 87% were seen once. The specimen was blood. The receptors derive from a man aged 25-45 years in good health.

This chain uses TRBV3-1 (or the pseudogene TRBV3-2) with TRBJ1-6, with 7 bases fitting TRBD1. V trimming: 4 bases; J trimming: 6 bases; junction bases outside the gene matches: 3. Looked up from germline, CDR1 is LGHDT and CDR2 is YNNKEL (reference sequence). CDR3 length: 14 residues. CDR3: CASSRDRLNSPLHF. DNA for the CDR3: TGTGCCAGCAGCCGGGACAGACTTAATTCACCCCTCCACTTT.

The CDR3 DNA sequence: TGTGCCAGCAGTACAGTCATTTACACCGGGGAGCTGTTTTTT. It yields the protein CASSTVIYTGELFF. This chain uses TRBV28 with TRBJ2-2, with D unresolved. The germline V and J ends were trimmed by 5 bases and 3 bases, with 10 bases remaining between them. This CDR3 spans 14 amino acids. Germline V lookup: CDR1 MDHEN, CDR2 SYDVKM.

The rearrangement links TRBV4-1 to TRBJ2-1; D might be TRBD2 (6 bases). CDR1 is MGHRA and CDR2 is YSYEKL in the germline V gene. Deletions cut 0 bases from V and 0 bases from J, with 12 bases between. CDR3 length: 17 amino acids. CDR3 protein: CASSQDLRGSSYNEQFF. CDR3 DNA: TGCGCCAGCAGCCAAGATTTGCGGGGAAGCTCCTACAATGAGCAGTTCTTC.

The J gene is TRBJ1-4, the V gene TRBV10-3; D not certain. CDR1 is ENHRY and CDR2 is SYGVKD in the germline V gene. The CDR3 has 13 residues. The germline V and J ends were trimmed by 6 bases and 5 bases, with 10 bases remaining between them. The CDR3: CAIRTDRNEKLFF. For the CDR3, the DNA is TGTGCCATCAGAACAGATCGAAATGAAAAACTGTTTTTT.

This clone was observed at least ten times. The V call is TRBV2, the J call TRBJ1-2; possibly TRBD1 for D (6 bases). Trimming cost V 10 bases and J 2 bases, with 20 bases left between them. The CDR3 has 15 residues. Looked up from germline, CDR1 is SNHLY and CDR2 is FYNNEI. As DNA, the CDR3 is TGTGCCATGAATAGGAGGGACAAGGTGAACTATGGCTACACCTTC. Translating gives CAMNRRDKVNYGYTF.

This clone appeared a single time. This sequence joins TRBV10-3 and TRBJ2-5; TRBD2 matches 11 bases. Germline assignment: CDR1 ENHRY and CDR2 SYGVKD. The CDR3 loop spans 16 amino acids. V was clipped by 2 bases and J by 0 bases; unmatched bases: 2. The CDR3 coding sequence is TGTGCCATCAGTGAGGGGACTAGCGGAGACCAAGAGACCCAGTACTTC. The encoded protein is CAISEGTSGDQETQYF.

J is TRBJ1-1 and V is TRBV27; D gene ambiguous. The germline CDR1 and CDR2 sequences are MNHEY and SMNVEV (reference sequence). CDR3 size: 15 residues. V was trimmed by 7 bases and J by 0 bases, leaving 15 bases between them. CDR3 DNA: TGTGCCAGCATCCCCGCGGCGGGCATGAACACTGAAGCTTTCTTT. Encoded protein: CASIPAAGMNTEAFF.

The chain is built from TRBV5-4 and TRBJ1-2; 9 bases are shared with TRBD1. The V and J ends lost 4 bases and 8 bases, in that order; junction bases with no gene match: 15. CDR3 length: 16 residues. Germline V lookup: CDR1 SGHNT, CDR2 YYREEE (reference sequence). The CDR3 spells CASSLDRGRAAGGYTF. The CDR3 nucleotides read TGTGCCAGCAGCCTGGACAGGGGCCGGGCGGCTGGCGGCTACACCTTC.

The CDR3, as DNA: TGCAGCGTTGAAGCTGACACCTACAATGAGCAGTTCTTC. It is translated as CSVEADTYNEQFF. This chain uses TRBV29-1 with TRBJ2-1; D remains unclear. The germline V and J ends were trimmed by 1 base and 2 bases, with 6 bases remaining between them. The CDR3 loop spans 13 amino acids. CDR1 SQVTM and CDR2 ANQGSEA come from the germline V gene.

This clone was found a few times. The chain uses TRBV9 and TRBJ2-2; D gene uncertain. V was clipped by 7 bases and J by 7 bases, with 14 bases between them. The CDR3 length is 13 residues. The germline V gene has CDR1 SGDLS and CDR2 YYNGEE. DNA of the CDR3: TGTGCCAGCCCTTCCAGATGCGGCGGGGAGCTGTTTTTT. It encodes CASPSRCGGELFF. Together with reference TRBV9 and TRBJ2-2, the CDR3 gives the full variable domain: DSGVTQTPKHLITATGQRVTLRCSPRSGDLSVYWYQQSLDQGLQFLIQYYNGEERAKGNILERFSAQQFPDLHSELNLSSLELGDSALYFCASPSRCGGELFFGEGSRLTVL.

The chain employs TRBV10-2 and TRBJ1-5; possible D gene TRBD1, 6 bases. CDR1 and CDR2 (germline): WSHSY, SAAADI. The CDR3 totals 13 residues. The V end lost 6 bases, the J end lost 6 bases, and 12 bases lay between the germline ends. DNA of the CDR3: TGCGCCAGCAGCCAGGGGTGGCGTCAGCCCCAGCATTTT. Residues: CASSQGWRQPQHF.

V gene TRBV6-6 combines with J gene TRBJ1-2, with a possible D match to TRBD1 (5 bases). The CDR3 is made up of 15 amino acids. V was pared by 7 bases and J by 3 bases, with 18 bases between. Germline V gives CDR1 MNHNY, CDR2 SVGAGI (reference sequence). The CDR3 sequence: CASIYGTLGDYGYTF. The CDR3 nucleotides read TGTGCCAGCATCTACGGGACTCTTGGGGACTATGGCTACACCTTC.

The J gene is TRBJ1-2, the V gene TRBV7-2; 9 nucleotides line up with TRBD1. V gave up 5 bases and J gave up 6 bases; unmatched junction bases: 7. There are 14 residues in the CDR3. CDR1 SGHTA and CDR2 FQGNSA come from the germline V gene. DNA for the CDR3: TGTGCCAGCAGCCTTCCAGGGACAGGGAATGGCTACACCTTC. Residues: CASSLPGTGNGYTF.

The genes are TRBV9 and TRBJ2-3; D gene uncertain. V lost 4 bases to trimming and J lost 2 bases, with 14 bases between them. CDR1 and CDR2 from the germline V gene are SGDLS and YYNGEE. This CDR3 has 15 amino acids. CDR3: CASSQKIGITDTQYF. The CDR3, as DNA: TGTGCCAGCAGCCAAAAGATAGGAATCACAGATACGCAGTATTTT.

This chain links TRBV13 with TRBJ2-7; 9 nucleotides line up with TRBD2. CDR1 is PRHDT, CDR2 FYEKMQ, per germline (reference sequence). The CDR3 runs 14 residues. V was clipped by 0 bases and J by 4 bases; unmatched bases: 1. This chain's CDR3 is CASSLGAGGYEQYF. DNA for the CDR3: TGTGCCAGCAGCTTAGGAGCGGGGGGATACGAGCAGTACTTC.

The V gene is TRBV12-3 or TRBV12-4, the J gene TRBJ2-7; D might be TRBD2 (7 bases). The CDR3 covers 13 residues. Trimming left V 8 bases short and J 6 bases short, with 17 bases between. The CDR3 DNA follows: TGTGCCAGCGCCGGAGTGGGGGGGGCCGAGCAGTACTTC. Amino acid sequence: CASAGVGGAEQYF.

The chain is built from TRBV9 and TRBJ2-1; tentative D call: TRBD2 (5 bases). Trimming pared 4 bases from V and 5 bases from J, leaving 10 bases between. CDR3 length: 13 amino acids. CDR1 is SGDLS, CDR2 YYNGEE, per germline. In DNA form, the CDR3 reads TGTGCCAGCAGCTACGACGGGAACAATGAGCAGTTCTTC. This codes for CASSYDGNNEQFF.

The CDR3 reads CASSLEGRTGELFF. CDR3 nucleotides: TGCGCCAGCAGCTTGGAGGGACGAACCGGGGAGCTGTTTTTT. The chain links TRBV5-1 to TRBJ2-2, with D perhaps being TRBD1 or TRBD2 (5 bases each). V was clipped by 0 bases and J by 5 bases, with 8 bases between them. The CDR3 is made up of 14 amino acids. Germline loops: CDR1 SGHRS, CDR2 YFSETQ.

The gene calls are TRBV2 and TRBJ1-4; tentative D call: TRBD1 (6 bases). Trimming pared 3 bases from V and 7 bases from J, leaving 12 bases between. The germline gives CDR1 SNHLY, CDR2 FYNNEI. This CDR3 is 14 amino acids long. CDR3 sequence: CASSDQGMGEKLFF. The CDR3 DNA sequence: TGTGCCAGCAGTGATCAGGGGATGGGTGAAAAACTGTTTTTT.

The CDR3 region is CASSPQSNRVNYGYTF. CDR3 nucleotide sequence: TGTGCCAGCTCACCACAGTCTAACAGGGTTAACTATGGCTACACCTTC. The genes are TRBV18 and TRBJ1-2; possible D gene TRBD1, 6 bases. Trimming removed 1 base from V and 1 base from J, with 13 bases in between. Germline lookup yields CDR1 KGHSH and CDR2 LQKENI. The CDR3 sequence is 16 residues long. The entire variable domain, with the rest obtained from reference TRBV18 and TRBJ1-2, is as follows: NAGVMQNPRHLVRRRGQEARLRCSPMKGHSHVYWYRQLPEEGLKFMVYLQKENIIDESGMPKERFSAEFPKEGPSILRIQQVVRGDSAAYFCASSPQSNRVNYGYTFGSGTRLTVV.

CDR3 nucleotide sequence: TGTGCCAGCAGCTCCCGGGGGGAGCCACACAATGAGCAGTTCTTC. It specifies CASSSRGEPHNEQFF. This rearrangement joins TRBV11-3 to TRBJ2-1, with TRBD2 matching over 7 bases. Germline V gene lookup returns CDR1 SGHNT and CDR2 YENEEA. The CDR3 is made up of 15 amino acids. V trimming: 4 bases; J trimming: 5 bases; junction bases outside the gene matches: 8.

The CDR3 loop is CASSPGQGIWGYTF. The CDR3 DNA follows: TGCGCCAGCAGCCCGGGACAGGGAATATGGGGCTACACCTTC. This rearrangement joins TRBV5-1 to TRBJ1-2; 9 positions match TRBD1. V shed 4 bases and J 8 bases; nucleotides not matched to a gene: 9. Per germline, CDR1 SGHRS and CDR2 YFSETQ. This CDR3 region has 14 residues. Together with reference TRBV5-1 and TRBJ1-2, the CDR3 gives the full variable domain: KAGVTQTPRYLIKTRGQQVTLSCSPISGHRSVSWYQQTPGQGLQFLFEYFSETQRNKGNFPGRFSGRQFSNSRSEMNVSTLELGDSALYLCASSPGQGIWGYTFGSGTRLTVV.

This chain joins TRBV11-3 and TRBJ1-4; D not certain. CDR1 is SGHNT and CDR2 is YENEEA in the germline V gene. CDR3 length: 12 residues. V was pared by 5 bases and J by 6 bases, with 7 bases between. CDR3: CASSTLDEKLFF. CDR3 nucleotides: TGTGCCAGCAGCACCCTAGATGAAAAACTGTTTTTT.

About this clone: Mismatch with germline at one junction end may stem from a read error. CDR3 protein: CASSLVGGTQAFF. CDR3 nucleotides: TGTGCCAGCAGCCTCGTTGGGGGCACTCAAGCTTTCTTT. The chain links TRBV14 to TRBJ1-1, with D tentatively TRBD1 (6 bases). This CDR3 is built from 13 residues. Germline V gene sequence: CDR1 SGHDN, CDR2 FVKESK.

V usage is TRBV15 and J usage is TRBJ2-2; D may be TRBD1 or TRBD2 (5 bases each). V shed 0 bases and J shed 7 bases, with 15 bases lying between them. CDR1 is LNHNV and CDR2 is YYDKDF in the germline V gene (reference sequence). The CDR3 is 16 residues long. CDR3 amino acids: CATSRERDAANGELFF. The CDR3 DNA reads TGTGCCACCAGCAGAGAAAGGGACGCAGCAAACGGGGAGCTGTTTTTT.

The chain is built from TRBV18 and TRBJ1-2; 8 bases map to TRBD1. V lost 3 bases to trimming and J lost 7 bases; unmatched junction nucleotides: 4. The CDR3 is 13 amino acids. Germline V gene data show CDR1 as KGHSH and CDR2 as LQKENI. DNA of the CDR3: TGTGCCAGCTCACCCCCGACAGGGGCTGGCTACACCTTC. Its protein product is CASSPPTGAGYTF.

J is TRBJ1-2 and V is TRBV6-5, with no clear D. The CDR3 is made up of 14 amino acids. Germline CDR1 is MNHEY and CDR2 is SVGAGI. Trimming stripped 9 bases from V and 2 bases from J, with 16 bases between. The CDR3 region is CASHTGSQNYGYTF. The CDR3 nucleotides read TGTGCCAGTCACACGGGAAGCCAGAACTATGGCTACACCTTC.

The genes are TRBV11-2 and TRBJ2-5; tentative D call: TRBD2 (7 bases). The CDR3 runs to 16 residues. The germline gives CDR1 SGHAT, CDR2 FQNNGV. Trimming stripped 4 bases from V and 4 bases from J, with 19 bases between. The CDR3 spells CASSSAWGGITETQYF. CDR3 nucleotides: TGTGCCAGCAGCTCAGCGTGGGGGGGCATTACAGAGACCCAGTACTTC.